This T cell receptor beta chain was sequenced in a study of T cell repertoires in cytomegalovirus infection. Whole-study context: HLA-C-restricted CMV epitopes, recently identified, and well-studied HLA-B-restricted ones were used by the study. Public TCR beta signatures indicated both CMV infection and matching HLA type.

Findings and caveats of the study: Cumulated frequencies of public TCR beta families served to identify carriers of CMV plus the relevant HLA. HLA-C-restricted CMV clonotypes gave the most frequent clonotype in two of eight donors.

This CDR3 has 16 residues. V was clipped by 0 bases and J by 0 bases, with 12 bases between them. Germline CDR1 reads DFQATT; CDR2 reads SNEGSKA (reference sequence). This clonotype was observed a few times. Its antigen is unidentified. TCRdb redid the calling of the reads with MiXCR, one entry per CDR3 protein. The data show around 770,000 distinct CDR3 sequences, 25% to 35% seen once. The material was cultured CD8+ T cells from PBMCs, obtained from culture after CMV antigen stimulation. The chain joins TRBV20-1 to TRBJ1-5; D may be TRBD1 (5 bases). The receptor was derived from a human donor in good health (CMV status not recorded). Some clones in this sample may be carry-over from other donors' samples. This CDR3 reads CSARDAGLYSNQPQHF. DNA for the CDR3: TGCAGTGCTAGAGATGCGGGACTTTATAGCAATCAGCCCCAGCATTTT.